This T cell receptor beta chain was documented in a study of Graves' ophthalmopathy and Graves' hyperthyroidism. Transcripts of RNA were the source for amplifying TCR beta CDR3 regions. A first-round RT-PCR used HTBI primers, followed by a second-round multiplex PCR. TCRdb processed the multiplex PCR reads anew with MiXCR; each CDR3 protein has one entry. The data contain 150,000 or so distinct CDR3 sequences, about two fifths of them singletons. In its sample, this clonotype was seen many times. The TCR comes from a man in his thirties or forties with Graves' ophthalmopathy. Sequencing was carried out using peripheral blood.

The DNA of the CDR3 is TGTGCCAGCAGTGAGACCCATCAGCCCCAGCATTTT. This codes for CASSETHQPQHF. The chain joins TRBV2 to TRBJ1-5; no definite D call. Germline CDR1 SNHLY, CDR2 FYNNEI. Trimming stripped 3 bases from V and 5 bases from J, with 5 bases between. The CDR3 runs to 12 residues.